Listed here are 15 T cell receptor beta chains from one sample, sequenced in a study of read filtering for tumor transcriptome and immune sequencing. The library was built from around 380 ng RNA with molecular barcoded adaptors for alpha/delta and beta/gamma chains. Using its own MiXCR run on the reads, TCRdb lists one record per CDR3 protein. The profile covers 30,000 to 40,000 distinct CDR3 sequences, with 13% to 15% appearing a single time and 5.5% to 8% taken by the ten largest. The sample consisted of a population of CD138-negative cells sorted from bone marrow. The receptors come from a donor at least 40 years old with multiple myeloma.

A note on this clonotype: With only one base between it and a far larger clone, this is likely a read error. This sequence joins TRBV6-1 and TRBJ2-3; 7 nucleotides line up with TRBD1. TRBJ1-5 explains the end of the DNA better; the J call may be wrong. This CDR3 comprises 18 residues. Germline values: CDR1 MNHNS, CDR2 SASEGT. The CDR3 sequence: CASSYALTGSPSTDTQHF. The CDR3, as DNA: TGTGCCAGCAGTTACGCCCTGACAGGGTCGCCGAGCACAGATACGCAGCATTTT.

The chain carries TRBV12-5 and TRBJ1-5; D is unclear. The CDR3 has 14 residues. V was clipped by 6 bases and J by 5 bases, with 14 bases between them. CDR1 and CDR2 (germline): LGHNT, FRNRAP. The CDR3 region has the DNA TGTGCTAGTGGCCCCGATCTTTCCTATCAGCCCCAGCATTTT. This encodes CASGPDLSYQPQHF.

This clonotype has a count of ten or more. The rearrangement joins TRBV28 to TRBJ2-3, with D possibly TRBD1 on 5 matching bases. V shed 4 bases and J shed 5 bases, with 16 bases lying between them. Germline lookup yields CDR1 MDHEN and CDR2 SYDVKM. The CDR3 has 15 residues. CDR3 residues: CASSSAAQGLDTQYF. The CDR3 DNA sequence: TGTGCCAGCAGTTCGGCCGCGCAGGGTTTAGATACGCAGTATTTT.

Comments on this clonotype: It differs at one base from a far larger clone, so likely a read error. The genes are TRBV4-2 and TRBJ2-1; 7 bases are shared with TRBD1. Germline CDR1 reads LGHNA; CDR2 reads YNFKEQ. This CDR3 region has 16 residues. CDR3 coding DNA: TGTGCCAGCAGCCAATCCGGCAGGGGGTCGAACAATGAGCGGTTCTTC. Residues: CASSQSGRGSNNERFF.

Notes on this clonotype: Sequence at one end of the junction differs from germline and may be a read error. The V and J genes are TRBV7-9 and TRBJ2-3; D gene ambiguous. CDR1 and CDR2 (germline): SEHNR, FQNEAQ (reference sequence). The CDR3 length is 16 residues. CDR3 sequence: CASSSPGGGATDTQYF. The CDR3 DNA is TGTGCCAGCAGCTCCCCCGGTGGCGGCGCCACAGATACGCAGTACTTT.

The rearrangement links TRBV29-1 to TRBJ1-1; D is unclear. Trimming took off 6 bases at V and 5 bases at J, with 16 bases between the two ends. This CDR3 is 13 amino acids long. The V gene's germline CDR1 is SQVTM and CDR2 ANQGSEA. CDR3 nucleotides: TGCAGCGTAAAGACGACTGGAGGAACTGAAGCTTTCTTT. Its translation is CSVKTTGGTEAFF.

This clonotype has ten or more counts. The chain couples TRBV6-1 to TRBJ2-7; 7 positions match TRBD1. V lost 2 bases to trimming and J lost 3 bases; unmatched junction nucleotides: 4. The germline V gene has CDR1 MNHNS and CDR2 SASEGT. CDR3 length: 14 residues. In DNA, the CDR3 is TGTGCCAGCAGTGAATGGACAGGCCTCTACGAGCAGTACTTC. Protein: CASSEWTGLYEQYF.

As concerns this clonotype: The conserved phenylalanine or tryptophan is not found at the CDR3 terminus, so this likely reflects a read error. The chain has TRBV7-2 and TRBJ2-1; perhaps TRBD2 as D (6 bases). Germline V gene lookup returns CDR1 SGHTA and CDR2 FQGNSA. The CDR3 is made up of 17 amino acids. V lost 5 bases to trimming and J lost 7 bases, with 24 bases between them. In nucleotides, the CDR3 is TGTGCCAGCAGCCCCCTTATAGGGGCGGGGTCAAATAATGAGCAGTTCTCC. Translating it yields CASSPLIGAGSNNEQFS.

This clonotype was counted many times. The chain has TRBV19 and TRBJ1-5, with 11 bases fitting TRBD1. Per the germline V gene, CDR1 is LNHDA and CDR2 is SQIVND (reference sequence). This CDR3 is 16 amino acids long. V lost 4 bases and J lost 2; bases outside the gene matches: 4. This CDR3 reads CASSRGQGAGNQPQHF. The CDR3 coding sequence is TGTGCCAGTAGTAGAGGACAGGGGGCGGGCAATCAGCCCCAGCATTTT.

This clonotype has at least ten counts. The chain has TRBV10-1 and TRBJ1-5; D unresolved. In germline, CDR1 is WNHNN, CDR2 SYGVQD (reference sequence). CDR3 size: 12 residues. Trimming pared 2 bases from V and 7 bases from J, leaving 6 bases between. The CDR3 region is CASSEGPQPQHF. The DNA of the CDR3 is TGCGCCAGCAGTGAGGGGCCCCAGCCCCAGCATTTT.

Concerning this clonotype: In this CDR3 the conserved last residue, phenylalanine or tryptophan, is missing, so a read error is likely. The V and J genes are TRBV4-1 and TRBJ1-5; D is possibly TRBD1 (6 bases). Germline V gene sequence: CDR1 MGHRA, CDR2 YSYEKL. CDR3 length: 14 residues. V was cut by 3 bases and J by 7 bases, with 13 bases left in between. The CDR3 is CASSQLGAEQPQHS. CDR3 DNA sequence: TGCGCCAGCAGCCAGTTGGGGGCAGAACAGCCCCAGCATTCT.

The rearrangement links TRBV27 to TRBJ2-7; 8 bases agree with TRBD1. Germline V gives CDR1 MNHEY, CDR2 SMNVEV (reference sequence). The CDR3 contains 16 residues. The J segment lost 1 base and the V segment lost 4 bases, leaving 9 bases of the junction unmatched. The chain's CDR3 is CASSSISGGSSYEQYF. CDR3 nucleotides: TGTGCCAGCAGTTCCATCTCAGGGGGCTCTTCCTACGAGCAGTACTTC.

As to this clonotype: A junction end diverges from the germline sequence, so it may reflect a read error. This CDR3 reads CATSGDRGADTQYF. CDR3 bases: TGTGCCACCAGCGGAGATCGCGGGGCAGATACGCAGTATTTT. V is TRBV15 and J is TRBJ2-3; D might be TRBD2 (6 bases). The CDR3 totals 14 residues. Germline CDR1 reads LNHNV; CDR2 reads YYDKDF (reference sequence). Drawing the rest from reference TRBV15 and TRBJ2-3, the complete variable domain is DAMVIQNPRYQVTQFGKPVTLSCSQTLNHNVMYWYQQKSSQAPKLLFHYYDKDFNNEADTPDNFQSRRPNTSFCFLDIRSPGLGDTAMYLCATSGDRGADTQYFGPGTRLTVL.

The V and J genes are TRBV30 and TRBJ2-2, with D tentatively TRBD1 (6 bases). V was shortened by 2 bases and J by 5 bases, with 27 bases between the two germline ends. The CDR3 contains 19 residues. Per the germline V gene, CDR1 is GTSNPN and CDR2 is SVGIG (reference sequence). CDR3 loop: CAWSSRGHFSPLGTGELFF. For the CDR3, the DNA is TGTGCCTGGAGTTCCAGGGGTCACTTTTCCCCCTTAGGGACCGGGGAGCTGTTTTTT.

In this sample, this clonotype turned up a few times. CDR3 DNA sequence: TGTGCCAGCAGCTTAGGGCACTCAAGCACAGATACGCAGTATTTT. Translated: CASSLGHSSTDTQYF. V gene TRBV11-2 combines with J gene TRBJ2-3; D gene unclear. Germline-derived CDR1 and CDR2 are SGHAT and FQNNGV. CDR3 length: 15 amino acids. Trimming took 1 base from V and 0 from J, leaving 8 bases between them.